This TCR beta chain comes out of a study of T cell repertoires in cytomegalovirus infection. Study-level background: The study used recently identified HLA-C-restricted and well-studied HLA-B-restricted CMV epitopes. The public TCR beta signatures pointed to both CMV infection and matching HLA type.

This clonotype appeared a single time. Its antigen is unidentified. TCRdb reprocessed the reads with MiXCR, giving one entry per CDR3 protein. The sample shows around 200,000 distinct CDR3 sequences, roughly 34% of them seen only once. Study-wide findings and caveats: CMV-specific TCR beta clonotypes restricted by HLA-C dominated the ex vivo response. Carriers of CMV plus the relevant HLA were identified by cumulative public TCR beta family frequency.

The source is a human donor in good health (CMV status not recorded). Some clones in this sample may be carry-over from other donors' samples. The source was CD8+ T cells from cultured PBMCs, collected from culture after CMV antigen stimulation.

The CDR3 region has the DNA TGCAGTGCGAGGGACAGGGCTTTGATGGATGAGCAGTTCTTC. It codes for CSARDRALMDEQFF. The chain links TRBV20-1 to TRBJ2-1, with 9 bases fitting TRBD1. The CDR3 runs to 14 residues. The germline CDR1 and CDR2 sequences are DFQATT and SNEGSKA (reference sequence). V lost 6 bases, J lost 8 bases, and 11 bases stayed unmatched.